This TCR beta chain derives from a study of blood T cells in healthy people across ages. General observations from the study: It was not possible, with unsorted PBMCs, to conclusively compare naive and antigen-experienced cells. Unknown donor CMV status possibly confounded expanded clonotype changes.

Then a second PCR, running roughly 7 to 11 cycles, was carried out with a sample-barcoded 5' primer and a J-beta primer mix. One entry per CDR3 protein, called by TCRdb with MiXCR from the 5' RACE reads. The data contain 790,000 or so distinct CDR3 sequences, roughly 56% of them singletons. CDR1 is DFQATT, CDR2 SNEGSKA, per germline (reference sequence). Trimming took off 3 bases at V and 0 bases at J, with 9 bases between the two ends. The CDR3 runs to 14 residues. Each donor's blood draw was approximately 10 milliliters of peripheral blood. Whenever a sample was processed, at least 6 million PBMCs were isolated. With respect to this clonotype: The target antigen is unknown.

The V call is TRBV20-1, the J call TRBJ1-5, with D possibly TRBD1 on 5 matching bases. The receptor comes from a man in his forties in good health. The sequenced material came from blood. The CDR3, as DNA: TGCAGTGCTAGTGAAGGGACTAGCAATCAGCCCCAGCATTTT. Its translation: CSASEGTSNQPQHF.